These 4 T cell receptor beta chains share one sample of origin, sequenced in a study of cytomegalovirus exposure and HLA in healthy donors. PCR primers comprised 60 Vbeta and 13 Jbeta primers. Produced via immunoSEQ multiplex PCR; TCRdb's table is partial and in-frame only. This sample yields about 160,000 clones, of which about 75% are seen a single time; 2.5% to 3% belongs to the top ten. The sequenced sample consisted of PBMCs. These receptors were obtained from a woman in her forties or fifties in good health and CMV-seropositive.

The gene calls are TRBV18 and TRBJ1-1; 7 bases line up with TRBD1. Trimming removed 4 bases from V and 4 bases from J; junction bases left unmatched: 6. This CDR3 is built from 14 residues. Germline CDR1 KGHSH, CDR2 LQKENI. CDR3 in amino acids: CASSRDDRATEAFF. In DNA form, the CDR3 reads TGTGCCAGCTCACGCGACGACAGGGCCACTGAAGCTTTCTTT. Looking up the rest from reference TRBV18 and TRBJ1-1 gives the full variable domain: NAGVMQNPRHLVRRRGQEARLRCSPMKGHSHVYWYRQLPEEGLKFMVYLQKENIIDESGMPKERFSAEFPKEGPSILRIQQVVRGDSAAYFCASSRDDRATEAFFGQGTRLTVV.

The CDR3 DNA is TGTGCTAGTGAGGGGGCTGGGACTGAAGCTTTCTTT. It codes for CASEGAGTEAFF. This chain joins TRBV12-5 and TRBJ1-1, with 7 bases matching TRBD1. Germline trimming cut 7 bases from V and 5 bases from J; bases unmatched to any gene: 4. Germline values: CDR1 LGHNT, CDR2 FRNRAP. The CDR3 is 12 amino acids.

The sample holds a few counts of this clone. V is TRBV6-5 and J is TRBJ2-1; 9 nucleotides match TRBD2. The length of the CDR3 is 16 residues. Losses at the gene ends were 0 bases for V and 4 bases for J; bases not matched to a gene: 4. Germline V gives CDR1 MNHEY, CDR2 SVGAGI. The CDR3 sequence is CASSYSSGLAYNEQFF. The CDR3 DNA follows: TGTGCCAGCAGTTACTCTTCCGGACTAGCGTACAATGAGCAGTTCTTC.

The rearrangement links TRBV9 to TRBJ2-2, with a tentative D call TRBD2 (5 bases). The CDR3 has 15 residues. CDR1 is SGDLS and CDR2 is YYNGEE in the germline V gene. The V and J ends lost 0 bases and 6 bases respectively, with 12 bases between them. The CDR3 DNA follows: TGTGCCAGCAGCGTAGCTTCTACGAGGGCCGGGGAGCTGTTTTTT. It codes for CASSVASTRAGELFF.